Sequencing of this T cell receptor (beta chain) was carried out in a study of OX40 agonist ivuxolimab in advanced cancers. Study information: Ivuxolimab is an agonistic anti-OX40 (CD134) antibody, and patients were treated with it. Melanoma, hepatocellular carcinoma, head and neck or renal cell cancer occurred in dose-escalation patients. The dose of intravenous ivuxolimab that patients received every 2 weeks ranged from 0.01 to 10 mg/kg.

Drawing of blood for sampling happened at baseline, at cycle 4 day 1, and at cycle 7 day 1. V shed 5 bases and J shed 11 bases, with 24 bases lying between them. Looked up from germline, CDR1 is SGHVS and CDR2 is FQNEAQ. The CDR3 loop spans 16 amino acids. Clones were read by immunoSEQ multiplex PCR, and TCRdb kept only the in-frame ones, dropping some. The sample contains 72,000 or so clones, 70% to 90% of which appear only once. This material consisted of CD4+ or CD8+ T cells sorted from blood, taken in a trial of the OX40 agonist ivuxolimab. This receptor was identified in an adult with an advanced solid tumor such as melanoma, head and neck, liver or kidney cancer. The chain joins TRBV7-8 to TRBJ2-2; D is possibly TRBD1 (5 bases). The CDR3 nucleotides read TGTGCCAGCAGCCCTACGCCGGCAGGGCCCCGTGGTGAGCTGTTTTTT. Translation gives CASSPTPAGPRGELFF.